A single sample is the source of the 21 T cell receptor beta chains below, sequenced in a study of cytomegalovirus exposure and HLA in healthy donors. Assay used: immunoSEQ multiplex PCR; TCRdb lists only in-frame clones, some missing. Seen here are 200,000 to 250,000 clones, roughly 83% observed once, and the top ten hold 11% to 15%. Sequencing was done on a sample of PBMCs. These TCRs come from a woman in her 30s in good health and CMV-seropositive.

This chain links TRBV10-3 with TRBJ2-1, with 7 bases that match TRBD2. V was clipped by 4 bases and J by 7 bases; unmatched bases: 16. The germline gives CDR1 ENHRY, CDR2 SYGVKD. This CDR3 region has 17 residues. CDR3 bases: TGTGCCATCAGTGCCCCCTCCGCACTAGCGAGCACAAATGAGCAGTTCTTC. Its protein is CAISAPSALASTNEQFF.

The gene calls are TRBV27 and TRBJ1-1; D is possibly TRBD1 (5 bases). The CDR3 length is 15 residues. Germline values: CDR1 MNHEY, CDR2 SMNVEV (reference sequence). Trimming removed 0 bases from V and 9 bases from J, with 17 bases in between. For the CDR3, the DNA is TGTGCCAGCAGTTTATCACGTGGGACTCAGAGCAAAGCTTTCTTT. It translates to CASSLSRGTQSKAFF.

The V call is TRBV7-9, the J call TRBJ1-2; 7 bases are shared with TRBD1. The V segment lost 3 bases and the J segment 6 bases; nucleotides outside the gene matches: 7. Germline CDR1 is SEHNR and CDR2 is FQNEAQ (reference sequence). CDR3 length: 14 amino acids. The CDR3, as DNA: TGTGCCAGCAGCTTGGAAGGAGGGGGCCATGGCTACACCTTC. Its protein is CASSLEGGGHGYTF.

V gene TRBV28 combines with J gene TRBJ1-2, with D possibly being TRBD1 (5 bases). The length of the CDR3 is 13 residues. Germline V lookup: CDR1 MDHEN, CDR2 SYDVKM. V was cut by 5 bases and J by 8 bases, with 15 bases left in between. CDR3 amino acids: CASSRGTGVGYTF. CDR3 DNA: TGTGCCAGCAGTCGCGGGACGGGGGTAGGCTACACCTTC.

J is TRBJ2-7 and V is TRBV27; 12 positions agree with TRBD2. J was trimmed by 5 bases and V by 5 bases; bases with no gene match: 7. The length of the CDR3 is 15 residues. Germline loops: CDR1 MNHEY, CDR2 SMNVEV (reference sequence). In DNA, the CDR3 is TGTGCCAGCAGTAAGCTAGCGGGAGGGCCCCACGAGCAGTACTTC. Its translation: CASSKLAGGPHEQYF.

This chain's CDR3 is CASSGSGSYNEQFF. The DNA for the CDR3 is TGTGCCAGCAGTGGTAGCGGCTCCTACAATGAGCAGTTCTTC. The chain uses TRBV25-1 and TRBJ2-1; perhaps TRBD2 as D (6 bases). Trimming removed 4 bases from V and 0 bases from J, with 7 bases in between. Germline V CDR1 and CDR2: MGHDK, SYGVNS. The CDR3 covers 14 residues. Combining the CDR3 with reference TRBV25-1 and TRBJ2-1 gives the whole variable domain EADIYQTPRYLVIGTGKKITLECSQTMGHDKMYWYQQDPGMELHLIHYSYGVNSTEKGDLSSESTVSRIRTEHFPLTLESARPSHTSQYLCASSGSGSYNEQFFGPGTRLTVL.

V is TRBV30 and J is TRBJ1-1, with 9 bases fitting TRBD1. V shed 5 bases and J 5 bases; nucleotides not matched to a gene: 6. This CDR3 region has 13 residues. The germline V gene encodes CDR1 GTSNPN and CDR2 SVGIG (reference sequence). The CDR3 sequence: CAWEGDRATEAFF. CDR3 nucleotide sequence: TGTGCCTGGGAGGGGGACAGGGCAACTGAAGCTTTCTTT.

CDR3 protein: CSAVGQLNTEAFF. CDR3 DNA: TGCAGCGCCGTAGGGCAGCTGAACACTGAAGCTTTCTTT. V usage is TRBV29-1 and J usage is TRBJ1-1; no clear D. CDR1 is SQVTM, CDR2 ANQGSEA, per germline. V lost 7 bases and J 0 bases, leaving 12 bases between the germline ends. This CDR3 comprises 13 residues. The whole variable domain, filled in from reference TRBV29-1 and TRBJ1-1, reads SAVISQKPSRDICQRGTSLTIQCQVDSQVTMMFWYRQQPGQSLTLIATANQGSEATYESGFVIDKFPISRPNLTFSTLTVSNMSPEDSSIYLCSAVGQLNTEAFFGQGTRLTVV.

The chain has TRBV7-9 and TRBJ2-5, with TRBD2 identical over 8 bases. Germline assignment: CDR1 SEHNR and CDR2 FQNEAQ (reference sequence). CDR3 size: 15 residues. The junction had 9 bases not matched to a gene; V was cut back by 7 bases and J by 2 bases. The DNA of the CDR3 is TGTGCCAGCACCCAGCTGGCTAGCGGGCAAGAGACCCAGTACTTC. It translates to CASTQLASGQETQYF.

This clone was observed many times. The V gene is TRBV4-1, the J gene TRBJ2-7, with TRBD1 identical over 7 bases. CDR1 and CDR2 from the germline V gene are MGHRA and YSYEKL. The CDR3 loop spans 15 amino acids. With 0 bases clipped from V and 6 bases from J, the junction kept 8 bases outside the gene matches. The CDR3 DNA reads TGCGCCAGCAGCCAAGATGACAGGGTCGGGGTCGAGCAGTACTTC. It translates to CASSQDDRVGVEQYF.

The chain recombines TRBV6-1 with TRBJ2-1; D unclear. Germline CDR1 MNHNS, CDR2 SASEGT. The CDR3 loop spans 14 amino acids. Deletions cut 4 bases from V and 9 bases from J, with 16 bases between. CDR3 coding DNA: TGTGCCAGCAGTGGAGAAGGAAGCCCTCCTGAGCAGTTCTTC. Amino acids: CASSGEGSPPEQFF.

The chain is built from TRBV2 and TRBJ2-6, with D possibly called TRBD1 or TRBD2 (6 bases each). This CDR3 spans 22 amino acids. Between the trimmed V and J ends, which lost 5 bases and 1 base, there was a span of 30 bases. Germline V gene lookup returns CDR1 SNHLY and CDR2 FYNNEI. CDR3 nucleotides: TGTGCCAGCAGTAGGGATATCAAGGGGGGCACGCCCGATGGGTCTGGGGCCAACGTCCTGACTTTC. Translation gives CASSRDIKGGTPDGSGANVLTF.

This clone came up many times. The identical CDR3 is also encoded by other nucleotide sequences in the sample. This chain links TRBV6-5 with TRBJ2-7, with TRBD1 matching over 11 bases. Per germline, CDR1 MNHEY and CDR2 SVGAGI. The CDR3 has 14 amino acids. J gave up 5 bases and V 2 bases, and 2 bases lay outside the gene matches. This CDR3 reads CASSYRDRGDEQYF. The CDR3 bases are TGTGCCAGCAGTTACCGGGACAGGGGGGACGAGCAGTACTTC.

The CDR3 protein is CASSLLGLAGVIETQYF. As DNA, the CDR3 is TGTGCCAGCAGTTTGTTAGGACTAGCGGGAGTTATTGAGACCCAGTACTTC. The gene calls are TRBV27 and TRBJ2-5, with 13 bases identical to TRBD2. Germline lookup yields CDR1 MNHEY and CDR2 SMNVEV (reference sequence). CDR3 length: 17 residues. J gave up 5 bases and V 3 bases, and 9 bases lay outside the gene matches.

V and J are TRBV6-1 and TRBJ2-7; 7 positions agree with TRBD1. The V gene's germline CDR1 is MNHNS and CDR2 SASEGT. This CDR3 contains 15 residues. Losses at the gene ends were 2 bases for V and 1 base for J; bases not matched to a gene: 5. Here the CDR3 reads CASSERGGHSYEQYF. The CDR3 coding sequence is TGTGCCAGCAGTGAACGAGGGGGCCATTCCTACGAGCAGTACTTC.

This chain joins TRBV5-1 and TRBJ1-2, with no clear D. CDR1 and CDR2 (germline): SGHRS, YFSETQ. Trimming cost V 0 bases and J 6 bases, with 12 bases left between them. The CDR3 sequence is 14 residues long. CDR3 protein: CASSLADSLNGYTF. The CDR3 bases are TGCGCCAGCAGCTTGGCCGACTCCTTAAATGGCTACACCTTC.

The chain employs TRBV4-2 and TRBJ1-5; no definite D call. CDR1 is LGHNA and CDR2 is YNFKEQ in the germline V gene. Trimming left V 0 bases short and J 4 bases short, with 10 bases between. The CDR3 extends over 15 amino acids. The CDR3 is CASSQEGGVNQPQHF. CDR3 sequence (DNA): TGTGCCAGCAGCCAAGAAGGAGGCGTGAATCAGCCCCAGCATTTT.

CDR3 sequence: CASRQDSLQPQHF. In nucleotides, the CDR3 is TGTGCCAGCAGACAGGACAGCCTACAGCCCCAGCATTTT. The J gene is TRBJ1-5, the V gene TRBV28, with D tentatively TRBD1 (6 bases). The V end was cut by 6 bases, the J end by 7 bases, with 13 bases between. CDR1 is MDHEN, CDR2 SYDVKM, per germline. The CDR3 runs 13 residues. The full variable domain, its missing parts supplied by reference TRBV28 and TRBJ1-5, is DVKVTQSSRYLVKRTGEKVFLECVQDMDHENMFWYRQDPGLGLRLIYFSYDVKMKEKGDIPEGYSVSREKKERFSLILESASTNQTSMYLCASRQDSLQPQHFGDGTRLSIL.

V usage is TRBV10-3 and J usage is TRBJ1-1; possibly TRBD1 for D (5 bases). Germline V gene lookup returns CDR1 ENHRY and CDR2 SYGVKD. V shed 0 bases and J shed 5 bases, with 7 bases lying between them. The CDR3 sequence is 13 residues long. CDR3 DNA: TGTGCCATCAGTGAGTCGTGGGGGACTGAAGCTTTCTTT. It translates to CAISESWGTEAFF.

J is TRBJ2-5 and V is TRBV4-3; 7 positions match TRBD1. Germline loops: CDR1 LGHNA, CDR2 YSLEER. Trimming took 4 bases from V and 5 from J; bases not matched to a gene: 10. This CDR3 spans 15 amino acids. CDR3 amino acids: CASSLTQGPRETQYF. The CDR3 DNA sequence: TGCGCCAGCAGCCTCACACAGGGGCCTCGGGAGACCCAGTACTTC.

The chain uses TRBV27 and TRBJ2-7; unclear D gene. V lost 2 bases, J lost 2 bases, and 7 bases lay in between. Germline V gene data show CDR1 as MNHEY and CDR2 as SMNVEV (reference sequence). This CDR3 is built from 13 residues. CDR3 nucleotide sequence: TGTGCCAGCAGTTTAACAAATACCTACGAGCAGTACTTC. This translates into CASSLTNTYEQYF.